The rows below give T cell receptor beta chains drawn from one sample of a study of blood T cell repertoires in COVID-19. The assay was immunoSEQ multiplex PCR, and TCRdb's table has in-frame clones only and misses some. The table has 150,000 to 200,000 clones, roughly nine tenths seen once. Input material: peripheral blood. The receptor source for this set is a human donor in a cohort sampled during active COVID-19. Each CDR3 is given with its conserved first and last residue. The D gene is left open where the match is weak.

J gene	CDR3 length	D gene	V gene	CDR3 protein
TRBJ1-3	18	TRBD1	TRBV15	CATSRDGQVGGSGNTIYF
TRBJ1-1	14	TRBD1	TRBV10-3	CAITQDRDNSEAFF
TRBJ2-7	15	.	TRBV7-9	CASSLDRDTYYEQYF
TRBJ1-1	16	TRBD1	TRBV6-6	CASRYTDRAAGTEAFF
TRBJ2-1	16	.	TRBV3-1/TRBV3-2	CASSQLGQSSYNEQFF
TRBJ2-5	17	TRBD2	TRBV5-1	CASSLKSSGGAGETQYF
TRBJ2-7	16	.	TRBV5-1	CASSPVLGGRLYEQYF
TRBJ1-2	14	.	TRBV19	CASRSGGAGTGYTF
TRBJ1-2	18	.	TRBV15	CATSRDRVPGSGNYGYTF
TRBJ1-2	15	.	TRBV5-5	CASSLSGGENYGYTF
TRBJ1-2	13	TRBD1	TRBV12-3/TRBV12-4	CASSLLRDRGPTF
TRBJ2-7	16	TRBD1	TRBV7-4	CASSLAPDRGRYEQYF
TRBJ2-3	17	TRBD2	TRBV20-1	CSASSLAGVPSTDTQYF
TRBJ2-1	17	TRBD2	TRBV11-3	CASSWREGGIYDNEQFF
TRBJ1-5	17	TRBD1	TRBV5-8	CASTRTGVPFSNQPQHF
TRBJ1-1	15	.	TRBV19	CASSIGGRVDTEAFF
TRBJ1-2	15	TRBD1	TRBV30	CAWSATSGTGVGYTF
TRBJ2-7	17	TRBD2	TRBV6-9	CATADSGGAPASYEQYF
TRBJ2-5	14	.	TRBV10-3	CATTLSSPPETQYF
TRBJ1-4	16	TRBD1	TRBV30	CAWSRIGQGKNEKLFF
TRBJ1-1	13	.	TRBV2	CASRAGPNTEAFF
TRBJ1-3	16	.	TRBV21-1	CASSFFDRGWGNTIYF
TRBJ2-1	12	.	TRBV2	CASSEGFPEQFF
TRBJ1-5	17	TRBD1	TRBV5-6	CASSTRGGTGDYQPQHF
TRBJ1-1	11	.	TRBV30	CAWIQAERAFF
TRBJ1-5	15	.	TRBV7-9	CASSLAGDSNQPQHF
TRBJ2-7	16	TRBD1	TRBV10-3	CAISEARGTGGVEQYF
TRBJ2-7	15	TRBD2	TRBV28	CASSLGAGTSYEQYF
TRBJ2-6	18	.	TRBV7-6	CASSLRAQGETGANVLTF
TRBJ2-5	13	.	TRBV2	CASSVEQQETQYF
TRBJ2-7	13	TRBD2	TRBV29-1	CSVRTSGAYEQYF
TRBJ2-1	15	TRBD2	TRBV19	CASSISGGETNEQFF
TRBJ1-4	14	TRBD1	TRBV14	CASSPTGDREKLFF